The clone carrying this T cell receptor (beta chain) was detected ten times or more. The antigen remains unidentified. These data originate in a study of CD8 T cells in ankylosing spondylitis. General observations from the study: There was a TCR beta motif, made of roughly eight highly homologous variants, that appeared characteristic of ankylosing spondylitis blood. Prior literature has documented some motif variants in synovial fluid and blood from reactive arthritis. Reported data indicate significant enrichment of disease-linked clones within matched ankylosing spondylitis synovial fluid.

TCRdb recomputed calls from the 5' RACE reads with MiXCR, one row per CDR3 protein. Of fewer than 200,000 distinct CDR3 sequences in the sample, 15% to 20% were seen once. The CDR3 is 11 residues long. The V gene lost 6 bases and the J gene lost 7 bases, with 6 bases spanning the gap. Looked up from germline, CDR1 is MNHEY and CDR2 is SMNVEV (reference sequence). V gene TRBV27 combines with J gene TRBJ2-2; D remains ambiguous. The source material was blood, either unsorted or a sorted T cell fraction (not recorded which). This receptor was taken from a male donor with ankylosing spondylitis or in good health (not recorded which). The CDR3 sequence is CASRGFGELFF. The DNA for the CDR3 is TGTGCCAGCAGGGGGTTCGGGGAGCTGTTTTTT.